The 13 T cell receptor beta chains below all came from one sample that was sequenced in a study of human T cells and chemical hapten exposure. Via MiXCR, TCRdb re-called the RACE reads, giving one row per CDR3 protein. The sample has about 380,000 distinct CDR3 sequences, around 4.8% seen once; the top ten hold 2% to 2.5%. Time point indicated: patch test 1, 2 weeks after DPC sensitization. As for treatment: therapeutic diphenylcyclopropenone sensitization with weekly scalp DPC. Sequenced material: whole blood, taken in connection with sensitization to the hapten diphenylcyclopropenone (DPC). The receptors originated from a woman between 50 and 59 years old with alopecia areata. Some clones in this sample may be carry-over from other donors' samples.

This clonotype was recorded at least ten times. V usage is TRBV9 and J usage is TRBJ2-2, with 10 bases matching TRBD2. Looked up from germline, CDR1 is SGDLS and CDR2 is YYNGEE. The V gene end was trimmed by 3 bases and the J gene end by 0 bases; junction bases not matched to a gene: 8. The CDR3 contains 18 residues. The CDR3 is CASSDRTSGRANTGELFF. For the CDR3, the DNA is TGTGCCAGCAGCGATCGGACTAGCGGCCGTGCGAACACCGGGGAGCTGTTTTTT.

In its sample, this clonotype was seen once. One end of the junction is discordant with germline, which a read error may explain. The chain combines TRBV12-3 or TRBV12-4 with TRBJ2-1; D might be TRBD1 or TRBD2, each matching 5 bases. This CDR3 contains 12 residues. The CDR3 here is CDSSRDASEQFF. CDR3 nucleotide sequence: TGTGACAGCAGCAGGGACGCGAGTGAGCAGTTCTTC.

At least ten counts were recorded for this clonotype. The rearrangement links TRBV6-1 to TRBJ1-2; D is ambiguous. The CDR3 covers 13 residues. The V gene lost 6 bases and the J gene lost 4 bases, with 12 bases spanning the gap. Germline values: CDR1 MNHNS, CDR2 SASEGT. The CDR3 bases are TGTGCCAGCAGAGTCGAGAGAAGCTATGGCTACACCTTC. Translated, it gives CASRVERSYGYTF.

This clonotype was seen repeatedly, ten times or more. The rearrangement links TRBV20-1 to TRBJ2-3; no definite D call. The V gene lost 2 bases and the J gene lost 2 bases, with 14 bases spanning the gap. The CDR3 runs 15 residues. In germline, CDR1 is DFQATT, CDR2 SNEGSKA (reference sequence). The DNA for the CDR3 is TGCAGTGCTAGAAAAGCGATTAGGGACACAGATACGCAGTATTTT. It yields the protein CSARKAIRDTDTQYF.

This clonotype has just a few counts. The chain is built from TRBV6-6 and TRBJ1-6; TRBD1 matches at 8 bases. Germline CDR1 reads MNHNY; CDR2 reads SVGAGI (reference sequence). The CDR3 loop spans 17 amino acids. V was pared by 2 bases and J by 0 bases, with 3 bases of the junction left unmatched. The DNA of the CDR3 is TGTGCCAGCAGTTACCGACAGGGGAGCTCCTATAATTCACCCCTCCACTTT. This codes for CASSYRQGSSYNSPLHF.

This clonotype was recorded at least ten times. The rearrangement links TRBV6-5 to TRBJ2-5; D call uncertain. The CDR3 extends over 13 amino acids. Germline V gene data show CDR1 as MNHEY and CDR2 as SVGAGI. V lost 0 bases and J lost 8, with 10 bases in between. CDR3 sequence reads: CASSYSLGGTQYF. DNA for the CDR3: TGTGCCAGCAGTTACTCGTTAGGCGGAACCCAGTACTTC.

This clonotype appeared many times. The V gene is TRBV7-9, the J gene TRBJ2-3, with a weak D call TRBD1 (5 bases). V was cut by 4 bases and J by 0 bases, with 8 bases left in between. The CDR3 sequence is 14 residues long. Germline CDR1 is SEHNR and CDR2 is FQNEAQ (reference sequence). CDR3 sequence (DNA): TGTGCCAGCAGCTGGACATCTAGCACAGATACGCAGTATTTT. Protein: CASSWTSSTDTQYF.

V is TRBV5-6 and J is TRBJ2-5; perhaps TRBD2 as D (6 bases). With 0 bases removed from V and 9 bases from J, the gap between germline ends came to 18 bases. The CDR3 totals 15 residues. Germline CDR1 SGHDT, CDR2 YYEEEE. CDR3 DNA sequence: TGTGCCAGCAGCTTGGCGGGTTGGGCACCGGGAGCCCAGTACTTC. Amino acids: CASSLAGWAPGAQYF.

The chain is built from TRBV12-3 or TRBV12-4 and TRBJ2-7; D gene unclear. V lost 5 bases and J 0 bases, leaving 17 bases between the germline ends. The CDR3 loop spans 16 amino acids. The CDR3 is CASSISSAVSSYEQYF. DNA of the CDR3: TGTGCCAGCAGTATTTCCAGCGCAGTCAGCTCCTACGAGCAGTACTTC.

This clonotype was seen repeatedly, ten times or more. The chain has TRBV7-8 and TRBJ2-3; D is undetermined. The CDR3 extends over 16 amino acids. V lost 0 bases and J lost 1, with 11 bases in between. CDR1 is SGHVS, CDR2 FQNEAQ, per germline. CDR3 DNA sequence: TGTGCCAGCAGCTTAGCAGAAATTGGGGGCACAGATACGCAGTATTTT. Amino acid sequence: CASSLAEIGGTDTQYF. The whole variable domain, filled in from reference TRBV7-8 and TRBJ2-3, reads GAGVSQSPRYKVAKRGQDVALRCDPISGHVSLFWYQQALGQGPEFLTYFQNEAQLDKSGLPSDRFFAERPEGSVSTLKIQRTQQEDSAVYLCASSLAEIGGTDTQYFGPGTRLTVL.

This clonotype has a handful of counts. J is TRBJ2-1 and V is TRBV28, with D perhaps matching TRBD2 (6 bases). The V gene's germline CDR1 is MDHEN and CDR2 SYDVKM. Deletions cut 3 bases from V and 2 bases from J, with 11 bases between. This CDR3 has 15 amino acids. CDR3 amino acids: CASSLAPGAYNEQFF. The CDR3 DNA reads TGTGCCAGCAGTTTGGCTCCGGGGGCCTACAATGAGCAGTTCTTC. Supplemented by reference TRBV28 and TRBJ2-1, the full variable domain reads DVKVTQSSRYLVKRTGEKVFLECVQDMDHENMFWYRQDPGLGLRLIYFSYDVKMKEKGDIPEGYSVSREKKERFSLILESASTNQTSMYLCASSLAPGAYNEQFFGPGTRLTVL.

This clonotype was picked up a small number of times. CDR3 protein: CASRLTSGGLTQYF. The CDR3 bases are TGTGCCAGCAGATTGACTAGCGGGGGGCTTACGCAGTATTTT. The V and J genes are TRBV6-1 and TRBJ2-3, with 13 nucleotides matching TRBD2. Germline CDR1 is MNHNS and CDR2 is SASEGT. Trimming removed 6 bases from V and 8 bases from J; junction bases left unmatched: 5. This CDR3 spans 14 amino acids.

The chain employs TRBV29-1 and TRBJ2-7, with TRBD2 identical over 7 bases. The J segment lost 4 bases and the V segment lost 4 bases, leaving 7 bases of the junction unmatched. Germline V lookup: CDR1 SQVTM, CDR2 ANQGSEA. This CDR3 has 13 residues. This CDR3 is CSVGGTTTYEQYF. As DNA, the CDR3 is TGCAGCGTTGGGGGGACTACCACATACGAGCAGTACTTC.